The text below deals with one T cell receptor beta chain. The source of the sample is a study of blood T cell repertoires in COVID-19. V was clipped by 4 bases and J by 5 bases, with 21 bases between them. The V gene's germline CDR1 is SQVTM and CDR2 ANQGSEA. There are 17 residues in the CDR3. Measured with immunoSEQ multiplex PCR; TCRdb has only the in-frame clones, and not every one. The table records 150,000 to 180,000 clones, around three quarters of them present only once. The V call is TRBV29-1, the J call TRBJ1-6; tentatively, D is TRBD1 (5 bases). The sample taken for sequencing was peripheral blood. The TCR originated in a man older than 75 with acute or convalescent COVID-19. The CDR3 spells CSVGPSPSDSNNSPLHF. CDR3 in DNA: TGCAGCGTTGGCCCCTCCCCAAGCGACAGTAATAATTCACCCCTCCACTTT.